Following are 18 T cell receptor beta chains from one sample sequenced in a study of cytomegalovirus exposure and HLA in healthy donors. PCR involved 60 Vbeta and 13 Jbeta primers. Assay used: immunoSEQ multiplex PCR; TCRdb lists only in-frame clones, some missing. Found here are more than 140,000 clones, roughly 78% of them singletons; the top ten hold roughly 3.2%. Material: PBMCs. These receptors came from a man aged 18 to 35 in good health and CMV-seropositive.

The genes are TRBV5-1 and TRBJ2-7, with D tentatively TRBD2 (6 bases). Germline lookup yields CDR1 SGHRS and CDR2 YFSETQ. Between the trimmed V and J ends, which lost 0 bases and 0 bases, there was a span of 13 bases. The CDR3 sequence is 16 residues long. CDR3 in amino acids: CASSLASFGSSYEQYF. In DNA form, the CDR3 reads TGCGCCAGCAGCTTGGCAAGTTTCGGGAGCTCCTACGAGCAGTACTTC.

This chain uses TRBV5-1 with TRBJ2-5; 7 bases are shared with TRBD1. Germline V lookup: CDR1 SGHRS, CDR2 YFSETQ. The CDR3 is made up of 15 amino acids. V was clipped by 4 bases and J by 5 bases; unmatched bases: 11. In DNA, the CDR3 is TGCGCCAGCAGCCCCGGAGGTGTAGGGGGCGAGACCCAGTACTTC. This translates into CASSPGGVGGETQYF.

In this sample, this clone turned up once. V gene TRBV28 combines with J gene TRBJ1-2; D ambiguous. The germline V and J ends were trimmed by 3 bases and 2 bases, with 10 bases remaining between them. CDR3 length: 14 residues. Germline lookup yields CDR1 MDHEN and CDR2 SYDVKM. CDR3 residues: CASSFRGHNYGYTF. CDR3 DNA: TGTGCCAGCAGTTTTCGAGGGCACAACTATGGCTACACCTTC.

To note about this clone: The same CDR3 arises from other DNA sequences in this sample as well. The chain has TRBV27 and TRBJ1-3; the D is unclear. This CDR3 is 14 amino acids long. Trimming took 3 bases from V and 2 from J, leaving 8 bases between them. Germline CDR1 MNHEY, CDR2 SMNVEV (reference sequence). The CDR3 DNA reads as TGTGCCAGCAGTTTTTCGGGAACTGGAAACACCATATATTTT. Amino acid sequence: CASSFSGTGNTIYF.

The chain joins TRBV19 to TRBJ1-5; no clear D. Germline V gene sequence: CDR1 LNHDA, CDR2 SQIVND (reference sequence). This CDR3 has 15 amino acids. Trimming removed 6 bases from V and 4 bases from J, with 16 bases in between. Here the CDR3 DNA reads TGTGCCAGTAGCGCCCGAGGGCGAGGGAATCAGCCCCAGCATTTT. The encoded protein is CASSARGRGNQPQHF.

The rearrangement uses TRBV5-1 and TRBJ2-3; TRBD2 aligns across 12 bases. This CDR3 contains 17 residues. Germline lookup yields CDR1 SGHRS and CDR2 YFSETQ. Trimming cost V 4 bases and J 2 bases; bases outside gene matches: 8. CDR3 residues: CASSRLTSGGDTDTQYF. In DNA, the CDR3 is TGCGCCAGCAGCCGGTTGACTAGCGGGGGAGACACAGATACGCAGTATTTT.

V gene TRBV7-9 combines with J gene TRBJ2-1, with 9 nucleotides matching TRBD1. Losses at the gene ends were 3 bases for V and 6 bases for J; bases not matched to a gene: 3. CDR3 size: 14 residues. Looked up from germline, CDR1 is SEHNR and CDR2 is FQNEAQ (reference sequence). The CDR3 loop is CASSLPDRGNEQFF. CDR3 nucleotide sequence: TGTGCCAGCAGCTTGCCGGACAGGGGCAATGAGCAGTTCTTC.

The chain couples TRBV7-2 to TRBJ2-7; D gene uncertain. CDR3 length: 16 residues. The V gene's germline CDR1 is SGHTA and CDR2 FQGNSA. V was trimmed by 2 bases and J by 1 base, leaving 15 bases between them. The CDR3 sequence: CASSLRRQALSYEQYF. The DNA of the CDR3 is TGTGCCAGCAGCTTACGTCGGCAGGCCCTATCCTACGAGCAGTACTTC.

The gene calls are TRBV30 and TRBJ1-1; weak D call: TRBD1 (6 bases). From germline, CDR1 is GTSNPN and CDR2 SVGIG (reference sequence). Trimming removed 7 bases at V and 6 bases at J, with 15 bases between. The CDR3 has 12 residues. CDR3 in DNA: TGTGCCTATTGGACAGACCGCGCTGAAGCTTTCTTT. It specifies CAYWTDRAEAFF.

The V call is TRBV5-1, the J call TRBJ2-1, with 7 bases lining up with TRBD2. The junction had 3 bases not matched to a gene; V was cut back by 4 bases and J by 2 bases. The length of the CDR3 is 14 residues. The germline V gene has CDR1 SGHRS and CDR2 YFSETQ. DNA for the CDR3: TGCGCCAGCAGCGCGGGGAGGGCCTACAATGAGCAGTTCTTC. The encoded protein is CASSAGRAYNEQFF. The whole variable domain, filled in from reference TRBV5-1 and TRBJ2-1, reads KAGVTQTPRYLIKTRGQQVTLSCSPISGHRSVSWYQQTPGQGLQFLFEYFSETQRNKGNFPGRFSGRQFSNSRSEMNVSTLELGDSALYLCASSAGRAYNEQFFGPGTRLTVL.

The chain recombines TRBV11-2 with TRBJ2-1, with TRBD2 matching 14 bases. The CDR3 contains 16 residues. V was pared by 5 bases and J by 8 bases, with 8 bases of the junction left unmatched. Germline V gene lookup returns CDR1 SGHAT and CDR2 FQNNGV. CDR3: CASSTGTSGSIDEQFF. Written as DNA, the CDR3 is TGTGCCAGCAGCACCGGGACTAGCGGGAGCATAGATGAGCAGTTCTTC. Together with reference TRBV11-2 and TRBJ2-1, the CDR3 gives the full variable domain: EAGVAQSPRYKIIEKRQSVAFWCNPISGHATLYWYQQILGQGPKLLIQFQNNGVVDDSQLPKDRFSAERLKGVDSTLKIQPAKLEDSAVYLCASSTGTSGSIDEQFFGPGTRLTVL.

The rearrangement links TRBV10-3 to TRBJ2-7; D is unresolved. The germline gives CDR1 ENHRY, CDR2 SYGVKD. V lost 2 bases and J lost 13, with 15 bases in between. The CDR3 has 12 amino acids. CDR3 amino acids: CAISEPPGPLYF. The CDR3 nucleotides read TGTGCCATCAGTGAGCCCCCAGGTCCCCTCTACTTC.

About this clone itself: The sample carries other DNA sequences with the same CDR3. V usage is TRBV5-6 and J usage is TRBJ1-1; D gene ambiguous. The CDR3 is 13 amino acids. Germline V gives CDR1 SGHDT, CDR2 YYEEEE. Trimming cost V 1 base and J 6 bases, with 10 bases left between them. CDR3 sequence reads: CASSLTAFAEAFF. The CDR3 nucleotides are TGTGCCAGCAGCTTGACAGCTTTCGCTGAAGCTTTCTTT. The full variable domain, with the rest looked up from reference TRBV5-6 and TRBJ1-1, is DAGVTQSPTHLIKTRGQQVTLRCSPKSGHDTVSWYQQALGQGPQFIFQYYEEEERQRGNFPDRFSGHQFPNYSSELNVNALLLGDSALYLCASSLTAFAEAFFGQGTRLTVV.

The chain employs TRBV9 and TRBJ2-5; TRBD2 matches 10 bases. V was clipped by 6 bases and J by 6 bases; unmatched bases: 8. Germline assignment: CDR1 SGDLS and CDR2 YYNGEE. This CDR3 comprises 14 residues. The CDR3 spells CASTEGLAKQTQYF. In DNA form, the CDR3 reads TGTGCCAGCACCGAGGGACTAGCGAAACAGACCCAGTACTTC.

This sequence joins TRBV6-1 and TRBJ1-1, with 10 bases lining up with TRBD1. With V trimmed by 2 bases and J by 5 bases, 8 bases remained unmatched. The CDR3 consists of 16 residues. Germline V gene sequence: CDR1 MNHNS, CDR2 SASEGT. CDR3: CASSEWGQGIKTEAFF. Written as DNA, the CDR3 is TGTGCCAGCAGTGAATGGGGACAGGGGATAAAGACTGAAGCTTTCTTT.

The chain employs TRBV30 and TRBJ1-3; D remains ambiguous. The germline V gene encodes CDR1 GTSNPN and CDR2 SVGIG (reference sequence). V was pared by 3 bases and J by 0 bases, with 6 bases between. The CDR3 loop spans 13 amino acids. The DNA for the CDR3 is TGTGCCTGGAGCGGAGGCTCTGGAAACACCATATATTTT. It translates to CAWSGGSGNTIYF. Full variable domain (remainder filled in from reference TRBV30 and TRBJ1-3): SQTIHQWPATLVQPVGSPLSLECTVEGTSNPNLYWYRQAAGRGLQLLFYSVGIGQISSEVPQNLSASRPQDRQFILSSKKLLLSDSGFYLCAWSGGSGNTIYFGEGSWLTVV.

The J gene is TRBJ1-2, the V gene TRBV7-2; TRBD1 is a possible D gene (6 bases). V was pared by 4 bases and J by 1 base, with 10 bases between. This CDR3 comprises 14 residues. The germline CDR1 and CDR2 sequences are SGHTA and FQGNSA. The CDR3 DNA reads as TGTGCCAGCAGCTCACAGGGCGGTAACTATGGCTACACCTTC. It codes for CASSSQGGNYGYTF.

The rearrangement joins TRBV10-3 to TRBJ2-3, with 14 bases identical to TRBD2. CDR3 size: 19 residues. Germline assignment: CDR1 ENHRY and CDR2 SYGVKD. V was pared by 6 bases and J by 3 bases, with 14 bases of the junction left unmatched. This CDR3 reads CAIRAGLAGGPVLTDTQYF. The CDR3, as DNA: TGTGCCATCAGGGCAGGACTAGCGGGAGGCCCTGTTTTGACAGATACGCAGTATTTT.